These T cell receptor beta chains were read from a single sample in a study of blood T cell repertoires in COVID-19. TCRdb's table, derived via immunoSEQ multiplex PCR, lists solely in-frame clones and lacks some. The table has about 420,000 clones, about 90% seen once; the top ten hold less than 0.95%. Sequencing used peripheral blood. Receptors were obtained from a young man with COVID-19, enrolled during active disease. Both conserved end residues are part of each CDR3. The order of the fields is V gene, clone size, J gene, D gene, CDR3 protein, CDR3 DNA. D genes are given only for firm matches. Clone size is given for some rows only: seen once, a few or many times, or a class if the clone is expanded.

v_gene: TRBV18
abundance: NA
j_gene: TRBJ1-5
d_gene: TRBD1
CDR3aa: CASSQTGGSNQPQHF
CDR3nt: TGTGCCAGCTCCCAGACAGGGGGTAGCAATCAGCCCCAGCATTTT

v_gene: TRBV24-1
abundance: NA
j_gene: TRBJ2-7
d_gene: TRBD2
CDR3aa: CATSDLQTGGEQYF
CDR3nt: TGTGCCACCAGTGATTTGCAAACGGGAGGCGAGCAGTACTTC

v_gene: TRBV7-8
abundance: NA
j_gene: TRBJ2-7
d_gene: TRBD1
CDR3aa: CASSSDRGRSEQYF
CDR3nt: TGTGCCAGCAGCTCGGACAGGGGACGGAGCGAGCAGTACTTC

v_gene: TRBV7-2
abundance: NA
j_gene: TRBJ1-1
d_gene: NA
CDR3aa: CASSLQGFVNTEAFF
CDR3nt: TGTGCCAGCAGCCTACAGGGATTCGTGAACACTGAAGCTTTCTTT

v_gene: TRBV7-3
abundance: NA
j_gene: TRBJ2-1
d_gene: NA
CDR3aa: CASSLREVAAAGQFF
CDR3nt: TGTGCCAGCAGCTTAAGGGAGGTAGCGGCGGCAGGGCAGTTCTTC

v_gene: TRBV5-1
abundance: NA
j_gene: TRBJ1-1
d_gene: NA
CDR3aa: CASTLRGLIDLMNTEAFF
CDR3nt: TGCGCCAGCACCCTAAGAGGGTTGATCGACCTCATGAACACTGAAGCTTTCTTT

v_gene: TRBV19
abundance: NA
j_gene: TRBJ2-3
d_gene: TRBD2
CDR3aa: CASSPRLAGTDTQYF
CDR3nt: TGTGCCAGTAGTCCTAGACTAGCGGGGACGGATACGCAGTATTTT

v_gene: TRBV12-3/TRBV12-4
abundance: NA
j_gene: TRBJ1-3
d_gene: NA
CDR3aa: CASCRGSGNTIYF
CDR3nt: TGTGCCAGCTGCCGGGGCTCTGGAAACACCATATATTTT

v_gene: TRBV19
abundance: NA
j_gene: TRBJ2-7
d_gene: TRBD1
CDR3aa: CASSISGQSYEQYF
CDR3nt: TGTGCCAGTAGTATATCGGGACAGTCATACGAGCAGTACTTC

v_gene: TRBV5-4
abundance: once
j_gene: TRBJ2-3
d_gene: TRBD2
CDR3aa: CASSFGGRATDTQYF
CDR3nt: TGTGCCAGCAGCTTTGGAGGGAGGGCCACAGATACGCAGTATTTT

v_gene: TRBV25-1
abundance: once
j_gene: TRBJ2-5
d_gene: NA
CDR3aa: CASSQSETQYF
CDR3nt: TGTGCCAGCAGCCAGTCAGAGACCCAGTACTTC